The rows below give T cell receptor beta chains drawn from one sample of a study of cytomegalovirus exposure and HLA in healthy donors. Using immunoSEQ multiplex PCR, the repertoire was profiled, and TCRdb retains in-frame clones only, with some absent. The table has about 130,000 clones, around 83% seen once. Sequencing was done on a sample of PBMCs. The receptors derive from a woman aged 18-35 years in good health and CMV-seropositive. Each CDR3 is given with its conserved first and last residue. D genes are given only for firm matches. Expanded clones get a size class; other rows say once, few or many, or leave the size out.

size	V	D	J	CDR3	DNA
NA	TRBV11-2	TRBD2	TRBJ2-3	CASSLFLAGVFGDIDTQYF	TGTGCCAGCAGCTTATTCCTAGCGGGGGTGTTTGGGGACATAGATACGCAGTATTTT
NA	TRBV7-9	TRBD2	TRBJ2-1	CASSPRLAGGLYNEQFF	TGTGCCAGCAGCCCGAGACTAGCGGGGGGCCTTTACAATGAGCAGTTCTTC
few	TRBV6-5	NA	TRBJ1-2	CASSGTSGPHTF	TGTGCCAGCAGCGGGACTTCCGGCCCTCACACCTTC
NA	TRBV11-2	TRBD1	TRBJ2-7	CASRVPGQATYEQYF	TGTGCCAGCAGGGTACCGGGACAGGCCACCTACGAGCAGTACTTC
once	TRBV28	NA	TRBJ2-7	CASSSAYYEQYF	TGTGCCAGCAGTTCCGCGTACTACGAGCAGTACTTC
NA	TRBV6-1	TRBD2	TRBJ2-5	CASSEVERGYFQETQYF	TGTGCCAGCAGTGAAGTAGAGCGGGGCTACTTCCAAGAGACCCAGTACTTC
NA	TRBV9	NA	TRBJ2-5	CASSQAEGRQTQYF	TGTGCCAGCAGCCAGGCGGAGGGGCGTCAGACCCAGTACTTC
NA	TRBV5-4	NA	TRBJ2-3	CASSLSGSTDTQYF	TGTGCCAGCAGCTTGAGCGGTAGCACAGATACGCAGTATTTT
NA	TRBV6-5	NA	TRBJ2-2	CASSRGRAGELFF	TGTGCCAGCAGTAGGGGCCGCGCCGGGGAGCTGTTTTTT
NA	TRBV9	NA	TRBJ2-5	CASSVGWAGETQYF	TGTGCCAGCAGCGTAGGTTGGGCGGGAGAGACCCAGTACTTC
once	TRBV10-1	TRBD1	TRBJ1-6	CASGTGLRNSPLHF	TGCGCCAGCGGGACAGGGTTAAGGAATTCACCCCTCCACTTT
NA	TRBV9	NA	TRBJ1-1	CASSVSQGAGSANTEAFF	TGTGCCAGCAGCGTCTCCCAAGGTGCGGGTTCGGCGAACACTGAAGCTTTCTTT